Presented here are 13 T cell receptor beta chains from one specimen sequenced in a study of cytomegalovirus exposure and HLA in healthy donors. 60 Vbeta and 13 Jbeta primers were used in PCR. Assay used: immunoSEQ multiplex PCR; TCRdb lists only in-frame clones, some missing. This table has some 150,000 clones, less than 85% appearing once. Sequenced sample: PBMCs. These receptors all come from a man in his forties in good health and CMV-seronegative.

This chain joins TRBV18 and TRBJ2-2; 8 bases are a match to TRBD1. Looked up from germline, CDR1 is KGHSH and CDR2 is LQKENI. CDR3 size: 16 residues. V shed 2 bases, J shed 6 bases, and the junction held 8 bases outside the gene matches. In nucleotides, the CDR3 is TGTGCCAGCTCACCAACTGCAGGGGGCGCGTCCGGGGAGCTGTTTTTT. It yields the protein CASSPTAGGASGELFF.

CDR3 sequence (DNA): TGCGCCAGCAGCCAAGTGGCGGATAATGAAAAACTGTTTTTT. As protein: CASSQVADNEKLFF. This sequence joins TRBV4-1 and TRBJ1-4; D gene uncertain. Germline assignment: CDR1 MGHRA and CDR2 YSYEKL. With 1 base removed from V and 4 bases from J, the gap between germline ends came to 7 bases. This CDR3 region has 14 residues.

The CDR3: CARSLVPSAGGPYEQFF. As DNA, the CDR3 is TGTGCCAGAAGCTTGGTCCCGTCAGCGGGGGGGCCCTATGAGCAGTTCTTC. The genes are TRBV5-3 and TRBJ2-1; TRBD2 matches 10 bases. TRBV5-3 falls under the ORF class, with uncertain function. V shed 0 bases and J 8 bases; nucleotides not matched to a gene: 11. The CDR3 is 17 residues long.

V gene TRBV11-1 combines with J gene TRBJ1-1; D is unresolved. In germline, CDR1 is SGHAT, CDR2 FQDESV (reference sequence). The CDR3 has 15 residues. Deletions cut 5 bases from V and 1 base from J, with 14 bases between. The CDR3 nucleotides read TGTGCCAGCAGCCCCACTTTTGGAGGGAACACTGAAGCTTTCTTT. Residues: CASSPTFGGNTEAFF. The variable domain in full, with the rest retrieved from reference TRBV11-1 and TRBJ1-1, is EAEVAQSPRYKITEKSQAVAFWCDPISGHATLYWYRQILGQGPELLVQFQDESVVDDSQLPKDRFSAERLKGVDSTLKIQPAELGDSAMYLCASSPTFGGNTEAFFGQGTRLTVV.

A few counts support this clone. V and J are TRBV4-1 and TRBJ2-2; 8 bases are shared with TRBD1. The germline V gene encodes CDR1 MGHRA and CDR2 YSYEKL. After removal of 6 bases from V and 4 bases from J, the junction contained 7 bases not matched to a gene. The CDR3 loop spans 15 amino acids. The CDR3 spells CASRLTGVSTGELFF. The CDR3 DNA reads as TGCGCCAGCAGGCTGACAGGGGTCAGCACCGGGGAGCTGTTTTTT.

CDR3 residues: CASSESGVGYEQYF. CDR3 DNA: TGCGCCAGCAGTGAGTCGGGAGTGGGATACGAGCAGTACTTC. The V and J genes are TRBV10-1 and TRBJ2-7, with D possibly TRBD2 on 5 matching bases. Germline lookup yields CDR1 WNHNN and CDR2 SYGVQD (reference sequence). V shed 0 bases and J shed 4 bases, with 10 bases lying between them. The CDR3 length is 14 residues.

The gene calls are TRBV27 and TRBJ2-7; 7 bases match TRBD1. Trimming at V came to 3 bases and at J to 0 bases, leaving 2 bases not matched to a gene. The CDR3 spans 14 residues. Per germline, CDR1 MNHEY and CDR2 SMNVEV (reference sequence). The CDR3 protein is CASSFGTASYEQYF. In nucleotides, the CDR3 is TGTGCCAGCAGTTTTGGGACAGCCTCCTACGAGCAGTACTTC.

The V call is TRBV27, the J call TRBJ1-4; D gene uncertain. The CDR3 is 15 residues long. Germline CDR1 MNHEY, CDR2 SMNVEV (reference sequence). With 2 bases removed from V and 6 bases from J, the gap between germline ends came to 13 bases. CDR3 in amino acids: CASSLNAQYYEKLFF. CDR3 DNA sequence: TGTGCCAGCAGTTTAAATGCCCAGTATTATGAAAAACTGTTTTTT. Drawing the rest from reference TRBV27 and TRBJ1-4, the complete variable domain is EAQVTQNPRYLITVTGKKLTVTCSQNMNHEYMSWYRQDPGLGLRQIYYSMNVEVTDKGDVPEGYKVSRKEKRNFPLILESPSPNQTSLYFCASSLNAQYYEKLFFGSGTQLSVL.

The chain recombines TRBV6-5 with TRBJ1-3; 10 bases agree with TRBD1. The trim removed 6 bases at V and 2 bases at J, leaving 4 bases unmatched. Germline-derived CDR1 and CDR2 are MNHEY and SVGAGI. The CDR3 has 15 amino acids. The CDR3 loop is CASSWGQGTGNTIYF. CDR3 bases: TGTGCCAGCAGCTGGGGACAGGGGACTGGAAACACCATATATTTT.

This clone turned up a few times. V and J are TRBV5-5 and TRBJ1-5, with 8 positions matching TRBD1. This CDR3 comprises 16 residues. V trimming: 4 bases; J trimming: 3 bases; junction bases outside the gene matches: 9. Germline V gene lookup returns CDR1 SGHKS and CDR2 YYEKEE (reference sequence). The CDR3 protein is CASSARQGPVNQPQHF. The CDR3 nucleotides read TGTGCCAGCAGCGCCCGACAGGGGCCCGTCAATCAGCCCCAGCATTTT.

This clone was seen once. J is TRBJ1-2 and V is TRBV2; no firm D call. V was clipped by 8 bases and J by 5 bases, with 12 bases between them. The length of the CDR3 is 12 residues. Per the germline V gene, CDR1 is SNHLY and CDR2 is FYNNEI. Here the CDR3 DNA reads TGTGCCAGCCATTACGAGGAGTATGGCTACACCTTC. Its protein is CASHYEEYGYTF. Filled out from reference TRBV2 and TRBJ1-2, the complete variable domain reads EPEVTQTPSHQVTQMGQEVILRCVPISNHLYFYWYRQILGQKVEFLVSFYNNEISEKSEIFDDQFSVERPDGSNFTLKIRSTKLEDSAMYFCASHYEEYGYTFGSGTRLTVV.

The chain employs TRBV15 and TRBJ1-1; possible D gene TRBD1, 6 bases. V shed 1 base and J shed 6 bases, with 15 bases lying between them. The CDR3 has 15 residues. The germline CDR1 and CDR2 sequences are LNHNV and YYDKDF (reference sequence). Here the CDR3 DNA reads TGTGCCACCAGCAGAGTTACAGGGCTGGGGGCTGAAGCTTTCTTT. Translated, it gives CATSRVTGLGAEAFF.

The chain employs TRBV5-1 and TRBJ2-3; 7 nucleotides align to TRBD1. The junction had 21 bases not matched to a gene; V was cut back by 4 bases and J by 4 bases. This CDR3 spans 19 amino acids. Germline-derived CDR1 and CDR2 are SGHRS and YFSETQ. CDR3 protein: CASSARGGRVSLAADTQYF. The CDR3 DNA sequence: TGCGCCAGCAGCGCGCGAGGGGGCCGAGTTTCTCTTGCGGCAGATACGCAGTATTTT.